The rows below give T cell receptor beta chains drawn from one sample of a study of T-cell memory formation after mild COVID-19. One entry per CDR3 protein results from TCRdb running MiXCR on the 5' RACE reads. The table lists around 340,000 distinct CDR3 sequences, 15% to 20% of them singletons. Sequencing was done on a sample of PBMCs or a T cell subset sorted from them (not recorded which). These receptors were taken from a man aged 18 to 29 who had mild COVID-19 (a few samples of this study predate the infection). Cell type and time point are not known. The CDR3 runs from the conserved cysteine through the conserved F or W. A D gene is named only where the DNA matches it firmly. Expanded clones get a size class; other rows say once, few or many, or leave the size out.

D	J	V	length	size	DNA	CDR3
.	TRBJ2-3	TRBV7-9	15	.	TGTGCCAGCAGCTTAGAGTACGGCCCCACAGATACGCAGTATTTT	CASSLEYGPTDTQYF
TRBD2	TRBJ2-5	TRBV4-3	17	.	TGCGCCAGCAGCCAAGATCTAGCGGGGGGACTCGAAGAGACCCAGTACTTC	CASSQDLAGGLEETQYF
.	TRBJ1-5	TRBV4-3	16	.	TGCGCCAGCAGCCCCAGGGTTAGCCCTGAAAATCAGCCCCAGCATTTT	CASSPRVSPENQPQHF
.	TRBJ2-3	TRBV9	14	many	TGTGCCAGCAGCGCAGACAGGAACACAGATACGCAGTATTTT	CASSADRNTDTQYF
TRBD1	TRBJ1-5	TRBV2	13	few	TGTGCCAGCAGTCAGGGGGCAGATCAGCCCCAGCATTTT	CASSQGADQPQHF
.	TRBJ1-2	TRBV20-1	13	.	TGCAGTGCCGACGGGGACACGAACTATGGCTACACCTTC	CSADGDTNYGYTF
.	TRBJ2-1	TRBV21-1	19	few	TGTGCCAGCACCTTAAGTGGGACAGGGACTAGCCATTCCTACAATGAGCAGTTCTTC	CASTLSGTGTSHSYNEQFF
TRBD2	TRBJ2-1	TRBV7-6	16	few	TGTGCCAGCAGCTCTTTCTGGCGGGGGGGCGAGTATGAGCAGTTCTTC	CASSSFWRGGEYEQFF
.	TRBJ2-7	TRBV20-1	12	many	TGCAGTGCTAGGCAGGGACAATACGAGCAGTACTTC	CSARQGQYEQYF
.	TRBJ1-2	TRBV6-6	13	few	TGTGCCAGCAGCTCCAACAGGGATAATGGCTACACCTTC	CASSSNRDNGYTF
.	TRBJ2-1	TRBV7-2	17	few	TGTGCCAGCAGCTTAGCCCCCCTCCTGCAGGGTTTCGATGAGCAGTTCTTC	CASSLAPLLQGFDEQFF
.	TRBJ1-1	TRBV5-4	16	.	TGTGCCAGCAGCTTGTCCCTATTGAACCAGGACACTGAAGCTTTCTTT	CASSLSLLNQDTEAFF
TRBD2	TRBJ2-1	TRBV10-3	16	.	TGTGCCAGCGGGACTAGCGGGGACAGCTCCTACAATGAGCAGTTCTTC	CASGTSGDSSYNEQFF
TRBD2	TRBJ2-3	TRBV6-6	17	few	TGTGCCAGCAGTCCACGGCTAGCGGGGGGGTCGACAGATACGCAGTATTTT	CASSPRLAGGSTDTQYF